The rows below give T cell receptor beta chains drawn from one sample of a study of Graves' ophthalmopathy and Graves' hyperthyroidism. TCRdb re-called the multiplex PCR reads through MiXCR, storing one row per CDR3 protein. Here the sample spans roughly 700,000 distinct CDR3 sequences, 40% being singletons. Sequencing was performed on peripheral blood. These receptor sequences come from an adult man with Graves' ophthalmopathy. Each CDR3 is given with its conserved first and last residue. A row's size may be missing; if present it is once, few, many or a size class.

j_call: TRBJ2-5
v_call: TRBV29-1
clone_size: many
cdr3_aa: CSVEDGQTQYF

j_call: TRBJ2-5
v_call: TRBV9
clone_size: .
cdr3_aa: CASSLKRVGETQYF

j_call: TRBJ1-2
v_call: TRBV4-2
clone_size: few
cdr3_aa: CASSQELGGYTF

j_call: TRBJ2-5
v_call: TRBV15
clone_size: many
cdr3_aa: CATSSDISGQETQYF

j_call: TRBJ2-7
v_call: TRBV29-1
clone_size: few
cdr3_aa: CSGRNEQYF

j_call: TRBJ1-1
v_call: TRBV10-3
clone_size: .
cdr3_aa: CASSIQTGGTEAFF

j_call: TRBJ2-7
v_call: TRBV10-3
clone_size: .
cdr3_aa: CASSSERGLPYEQYF

j_call: TRBJ1-2
v_call: TRBV7-6
clone_size: many
cdr3_aa: CASSQTSTSRYTF

j_call: TRBJ2-7
v_call: TRBV15
clone_size: many
cdr3_aa: CATSTPGQSYEQYF

j_call: TRBJ2-5
v_call: TRBV29-1
clone_size: many
cdr3_aa: CSVEGSETQYF

j_call: TRBJ2-7
v_call: TRBV9
clone_size: few
cdr3_aa: CASSPNRAQTGEQYF

j_call: TRBJ1-4
v_call: TRBV27
clone_size: .
cdr3_aa: CASRFQGVGEKLFF

j_call: TRBJ1-2
v_call: TRBV4-1
clone_size: few
cdr3_aa: CASSQVFGALGGYTF

j_call: TRBJ2-5
v_call: TRBV2
clone_size: few
cdr3_aa: CASSPSEQETQYF

j_call: TRBJ1-5
v_call: TRBV29-1
clone_size: few
cdr3_aa: CSVEEDSNQPQHF

j_call: TRBJ1-1
v_call: TRBV2
clone_size: .
cdr3_aa: CASSEEFTGDTEAFF

j_call: TRBJ1-5
v_call: TRBV20-1
clone_size: many
cdr3_aa: CSAMVGNQPQHF

j_call: TRBJ2-7
v_call: TRBV15
clone_size: once
cdr3_aa: CATSRDGTASYEQYF

j_call: TRBJ1-1
v_call: TRBV12-3/TRBV12-4
clone_size: .
cdr3_aa: CASSLGQGIPEAFF

j_call: TRBJ2-2
v_call: TRBV29-1
clone_size: many
cdr3_aa: CSVCQGADTGELFF

j_call: TRBJ2-1
v_call: TRBV25-1
clone_size: .
cdr3_aa: CASSASGYMYYNEQFF

j_call: TRBJ1-2
v_call: TRBV9
clone_size: .
cdr3_aa: CASSVEGGNYGYTF

j_call: TRBJ2-7
v_call: TRBV7-9
clone_size: few
cdr3_aa: CASGRGGSYEQYF

j_call: TRBJ1-6
v_call: TRBV7-3
clone_size: many
cdr3_aa: CASSPGPASPLHF

j_call: TRBJ1-2
v_call: TRBV20-1
clone_size: .
cdr3_aa: CSARDVTSVIYGYTF

j_call: TRBJ1-4
v_call: TRBV19
clone_size: .
cdr3_aa: CAGSTGQGRGEKLFF

j_call: TRBJ2-6
v_call: TRBV9
clone_size: .
cdr3_aa: CASSPPGLGLANVLTF

j_call: TRBJ1-2
v_call: TRBV7-2
clone_size: many
cdr3_aa: CASSSDVRGDYGYTF

j_call: TRBJ2-5
v_call: TRBV25-1
clone_size: .
cdr3_aa: CASRPRGGAETQYF